The present entry profiles one T cell receptor (beta chain) with its context. This sample was included in a study of blood T cell repertoires in COVID-19. Study in general: Spain, Italy and the United States supplied samples that represented acute and convalescent COVID-19. From T cells, B-cell-depleted T cells, or PBMCs came the material, which was cDNA or gDNA.

In the original processing: Estimated nucleated cell counts came from reference gene primer amplification. Only in-frame clones appear in the TCRdb table, and some are missing; sequencing was by immunoSEQ multiplex PCR. From that table come the V and J calls and clone size; the DNA was used to work out D and trimming. Of about 140,000 clones in the sample, 70% to 90% were seen once. The CDR3 is 15 residues long. The V end was cut by 4 bases, the J end by 6 bases, with 14 bases between. From germline, CDR1 is SGHRS and CDR2 YFSETQ. The chain recombines TRBV5-1 with TRBJ1-6, with a weak D call TRBD1 (6 bases). Source material: peripheral blood. This TCR was sampled from a woman of 80 years or more with acute or convalescent COVID-19. The CDR3, as DNA: TGCGCCAGCAGCGCGACAGGTAGTGCTAATTCACCCCTCCACTTT. As protein: CASSATGSANSPLHF. Full variable domain (rest looked up from reference TRBV5-1 and TRBJ1-6): KAGVTQTPRYLIKTRGQQVTLSCSPISGHRSVSWYQQTPGQGLQFLFEYFSETQRNKGNFPGRFSGRQFSNSRSEMNVSTLELGDSALYLCASSATGSANSPLHFGNGTRLTVT.